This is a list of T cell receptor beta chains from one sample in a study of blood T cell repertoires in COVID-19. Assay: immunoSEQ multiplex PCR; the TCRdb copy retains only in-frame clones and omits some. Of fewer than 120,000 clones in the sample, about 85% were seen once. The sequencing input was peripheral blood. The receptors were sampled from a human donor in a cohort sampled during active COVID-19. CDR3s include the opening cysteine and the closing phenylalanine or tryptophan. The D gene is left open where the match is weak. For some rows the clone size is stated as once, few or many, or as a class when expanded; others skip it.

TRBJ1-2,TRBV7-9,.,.,TGTGCCAGCAGCTTAGGACAGCTCTATGGCTACACCTTC,CASSLGQLYGYTF
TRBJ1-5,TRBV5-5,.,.,TGTGCCAGCAACCGGGATTTATATAGCAATCAGCCCCAGCATTTT,CASNRDLYSNQPQHF
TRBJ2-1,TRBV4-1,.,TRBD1,TGCGCCAGCAGCCAAGACCGCAGGGGGAAGCAGTTCTTC,CASSQDRRGKQFF
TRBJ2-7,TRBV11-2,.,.,TGTGCCAGCAGCTTAGGGGTTCGGGCCTACGAGCAGTACTTC,CASSLGVRAYEQYF
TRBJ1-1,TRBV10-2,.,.,TGCGCCAGCAGTGAGTCGGGGGGTGGGTACACTGAAGCTTTCTTT,CASSESGGGYTEAFF
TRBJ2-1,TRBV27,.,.,TGTGCCAGCAGTTTAAAAGCGAACAATGAGCAGTTCTTC,CASSLKANNEQFF
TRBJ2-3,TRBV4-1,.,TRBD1,TGCGCCAGCAGCCAACCAAGGACAGGCGTGCAGACAGATACGCAGTATTTT,CASSQPRTGVQTDTQYF
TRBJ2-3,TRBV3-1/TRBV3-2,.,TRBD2,TGTGCCAGCAGCGGGACTAGCGGGGCCGTAAGCACAGATACGCAGTATTTT,CASSGTSGAVSTDTQYF
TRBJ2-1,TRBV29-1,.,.,TGCAGCGTTGAGGAGGGCGGTTTCTCCTACAATGAGCAGTTCTTC,CSVEEGGFSYNEQFF
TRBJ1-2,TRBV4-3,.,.,TGCGCCAGCAGCCACTCGACATCGGCTGTAGGCTACACCTTC,CASSHSTSAVGYTF
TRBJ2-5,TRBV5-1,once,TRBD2,TGCGCCAGCAGCTCGACTAGCGGACAAGAGACCCAGTACTTC,CASSSTSGQETQYF
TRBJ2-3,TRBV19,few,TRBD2,TGTGCCAGTGGTAGCGGGAGAAGCACAGATACGCAGTATTTT,CASGSGRSTDTQYF
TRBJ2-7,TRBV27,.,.,TGTGCCAGCAGTTTATTCGGGCGGGCCGAGTACGAGCAGTACTTC,CASSLFGRAEYEQYF
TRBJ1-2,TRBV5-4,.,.,TGTGCCAGCAGCTTGGAACTCAACTATGGCTACACCTTC,CASSLELNYGYTF
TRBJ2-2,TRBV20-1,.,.,TGCAGTGCTAGTCGACCGGGGATAAACACCGGGGAGCTGTTTTTT,CSASRPGINTGELFF
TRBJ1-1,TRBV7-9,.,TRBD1,TGTGCCAGCAGTTACGGACAGGGGCTTATCTATGGCACTGAAGCTTTCTTT,CASSYGQGLIYGTEAFF
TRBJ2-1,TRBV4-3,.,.,TGCGCCAGCAGCCTGGGGACTTCCCGCCCTTACAATGAGCAGTTCTTC,CASSLGTSRPYNEQFF
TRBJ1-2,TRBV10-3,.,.,TGTGCCATCAGTGAGCTCGGGGATGCAGGCTACACCTTC,CAISELGDAGYTF
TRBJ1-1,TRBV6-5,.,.,TGTGCCAGCCTAAAGGGCGGCACTGGGGCCACTGAAGCTTTCTTT,CASLKGGTGATEAFF
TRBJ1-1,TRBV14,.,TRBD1,TGTGCCAGCAGCCCGACAGGGGCGTCGAACACTGAAGCTTTCTTT,CASSPTGASNTEAFF
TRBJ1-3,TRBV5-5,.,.,TGTGCCAGCAGCGACCTTACACAGGTCCGCTCTGGAAACACCATATATTTT,CASSDLTQVRSGNTIYF
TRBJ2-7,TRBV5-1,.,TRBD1,TGCGCCAGCAGCACCACAGGGGGCTCCGAATGGGAGCAGTACTTC,CASSTTGGSEWEQYF
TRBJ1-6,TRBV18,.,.,TGTGCCAGCTCACCATCCGGGGAGAAGAATTCACCCCTCCACTTT,CASSPSGEKNSPLHF
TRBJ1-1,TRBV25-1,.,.,TGTGCCAGCAGTGACAGGCTTTACACTGAAGCTTTCTTT,CASSDRLYTEAFF
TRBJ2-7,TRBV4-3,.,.,TGCGCCAGCAGCCCTGGGGGGATTTCCTACGAGCAGTACTTC,CASSPGGISYEQYF
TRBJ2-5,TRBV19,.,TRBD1,TGTGCCAGTAGCAGACGGGACAGTCAAGAGACCCAGTACTTC,CASSRRDSQETQYF
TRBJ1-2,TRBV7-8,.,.,TGTGCCAGCAGTTCTTTAGGTGGGGACAACCTTGGCTACACCTTC,CASSSLGGDNLGYTF
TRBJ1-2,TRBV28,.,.,TGTGCCAGCAGTTTCGCAGCGACTAACTATGGCTACACCTTC,CASSFAATNYGYTF
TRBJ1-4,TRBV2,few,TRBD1,TGTGCCAGCAGGGTCCGGGACAGAATTGAAAAACTGTTTTTT,CASRVRDRIEKLFF
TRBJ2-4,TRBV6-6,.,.,TGTGCCAGCAGTCCGCGCGCAGGCGCGCTAGCCAAAAACATTCAGTACTTC,CASSPRAGALAKNIQYF
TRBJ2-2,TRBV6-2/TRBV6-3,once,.,TGTGCCAGCAGTTACTTAAACTATCTAGACGCCGGGGAGCTGTTTTTT,CASSYLNYLDAGELFF
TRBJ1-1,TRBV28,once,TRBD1,TGTGCCAGCACTGGACAGGGAGGCACTGAAGCTTTCTTT,CASTGQGGTEAFF
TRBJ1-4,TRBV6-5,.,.,TGTGCCAGCAGCTCCAGGGGAAGAAGTGAAAAACTGTTTTTT,CASSSRGRSEKLFF
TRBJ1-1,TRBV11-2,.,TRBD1,TGTGCCAGCAGCTTAGCCCCGGGACAGGGGGCGCAAAACACTGAAGCTTTCTTT,CASSLAPGQGAQNTEAFF
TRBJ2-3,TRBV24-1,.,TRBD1,TGTGCCACCAGTGATAGGACAGGCTACACAGATACGCAGTATTTT,CATSDRTGYTDTQYF
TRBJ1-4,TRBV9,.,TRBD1,TGTGCCAGCAGCTCGGGACAGCCAAATGAAAAACTGTTTTTT,CASSSGQPNEKLFF
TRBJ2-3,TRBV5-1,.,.,TGCGCCAGCAGCTTGCTTAGGGGGATCAGCACAGATACGCAGTATTTT,CASSLLRGISTDTQYF
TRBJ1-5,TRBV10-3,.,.,TGTGCCATTGGACAGTTGGGCAATCAGCCCCAGCATTTT,CAIGQLGNQPQHF
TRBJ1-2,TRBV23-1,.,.,TGCGCCAGCAGTCCTCCGGTATGCGGGGACGGCTACACCTTC,CASSPPVCGDGYTF
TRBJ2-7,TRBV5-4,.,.,TGTGCCAGCAGACCAACAGGGAGCCACGAGCAGTACTTC,CASRPTGSHEQYF
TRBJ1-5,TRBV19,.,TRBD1,TGTGCCAGTAGTTTCGGACAGGGAGGTCAGCCCCAGCATTTT,CASSFGQGGQPQHF
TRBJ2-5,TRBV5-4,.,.,TGTGCCAGCAGCTTGGGTGGCTGGCAAGAGACCCAGTACTTC,CASSLGGWQETQYF
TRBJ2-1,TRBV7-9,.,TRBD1,TGTGCCAGCAGCTTCCGGGACAGGGCTTCCAATGAGCAGTTCTTC,CASSFRDRASNEQFF
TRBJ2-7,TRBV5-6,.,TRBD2,TGTGCCAGCAGCCCCTTCTGGCGGGAGTCGATCGAGCAGTACTTC,CASSPFWRESIEQYF
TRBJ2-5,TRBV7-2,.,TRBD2,TGTGCCAGCAGCCCTTATTGGGGGGGCCAAGAGACCCAGTACTTC,CASSPYWGGQETQYF
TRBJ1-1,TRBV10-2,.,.,TGCGCCAGCAGGGCAGGGAATACAAACACTGAAGCTTTCTTT,CASRAGNTNTEAFF
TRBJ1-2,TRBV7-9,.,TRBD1,TGTGCCAGCAGCATGACAGGGCGCCGAGTGACCTTC,CASSMTGRRVTF